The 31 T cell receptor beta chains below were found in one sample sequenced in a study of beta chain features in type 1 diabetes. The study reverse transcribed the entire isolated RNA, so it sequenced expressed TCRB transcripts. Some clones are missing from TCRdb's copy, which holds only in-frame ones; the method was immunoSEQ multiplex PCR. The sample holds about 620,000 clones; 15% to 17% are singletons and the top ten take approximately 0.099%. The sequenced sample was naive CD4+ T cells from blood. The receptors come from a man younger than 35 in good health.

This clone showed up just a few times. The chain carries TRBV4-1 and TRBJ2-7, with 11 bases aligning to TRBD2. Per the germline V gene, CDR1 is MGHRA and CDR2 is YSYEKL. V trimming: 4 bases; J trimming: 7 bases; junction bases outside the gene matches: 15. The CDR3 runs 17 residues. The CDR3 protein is CASSPPPDSGRVWEQYF. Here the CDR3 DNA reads TGCGCCAGCAGCCCCCCCCCGGATAGCGGGAGGGTATGGGAGCAGTACTTC.

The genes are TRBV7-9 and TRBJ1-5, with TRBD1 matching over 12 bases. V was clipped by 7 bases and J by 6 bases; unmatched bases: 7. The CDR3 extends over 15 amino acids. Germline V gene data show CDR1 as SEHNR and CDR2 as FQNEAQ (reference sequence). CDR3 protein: CASTTGDRGRQPQHF. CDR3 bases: TGTGCCAGCACCACCGGGGACAGGGGGCGTCAGCCCCAGCATTTT.

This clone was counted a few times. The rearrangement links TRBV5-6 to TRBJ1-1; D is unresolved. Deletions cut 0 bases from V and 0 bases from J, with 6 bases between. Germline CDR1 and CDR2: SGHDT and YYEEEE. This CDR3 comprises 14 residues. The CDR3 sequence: CASSLAMVNTEAFF. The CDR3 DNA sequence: TGTGCCAGCAGCTTGGCCATGGTGAACACTGAAGCTTTCTTT.

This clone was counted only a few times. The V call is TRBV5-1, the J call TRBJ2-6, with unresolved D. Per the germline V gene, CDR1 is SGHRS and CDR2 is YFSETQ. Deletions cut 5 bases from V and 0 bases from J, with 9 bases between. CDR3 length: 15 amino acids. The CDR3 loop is CASRGRHSGANVLTF. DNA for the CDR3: TGCGCCAGCAGAGGTCGACACTCTGGGGCCAACGTCCTGACTTTC.

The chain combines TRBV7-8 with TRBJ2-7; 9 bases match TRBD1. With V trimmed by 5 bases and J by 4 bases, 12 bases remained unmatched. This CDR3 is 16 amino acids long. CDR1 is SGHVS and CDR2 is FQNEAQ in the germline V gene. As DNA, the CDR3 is TGTGCCAGCAGCGGACGTACAGGGGGCCCCTCTTACGAGCAGTACTTC. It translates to CASSGRTGGPSYEQYF.

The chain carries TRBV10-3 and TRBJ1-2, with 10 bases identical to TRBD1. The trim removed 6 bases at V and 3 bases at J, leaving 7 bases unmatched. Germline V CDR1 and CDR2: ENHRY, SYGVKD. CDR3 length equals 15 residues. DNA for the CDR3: TGTGCCATCAGGAAGGGACAGGGGAGGGACTATGGCTACACCTTC. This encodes CAIRKGQGRDYGYTF.

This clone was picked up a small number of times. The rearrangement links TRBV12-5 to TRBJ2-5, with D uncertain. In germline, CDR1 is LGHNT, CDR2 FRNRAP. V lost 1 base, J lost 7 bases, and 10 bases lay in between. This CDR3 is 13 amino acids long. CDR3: CASGLEPLGTQYF. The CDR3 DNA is TGTGCTAGTGGTTTGGAGCCCTTAGGGACCCAGTACTTC.

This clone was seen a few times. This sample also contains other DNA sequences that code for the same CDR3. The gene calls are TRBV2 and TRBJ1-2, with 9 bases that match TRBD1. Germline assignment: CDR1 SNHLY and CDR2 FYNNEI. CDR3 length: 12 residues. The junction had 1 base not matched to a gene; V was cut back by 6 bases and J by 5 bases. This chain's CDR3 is CASRTGGYGYTF. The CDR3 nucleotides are TGTGCCAGCAGGACAGGGGGATATGGCTACACCTTC.

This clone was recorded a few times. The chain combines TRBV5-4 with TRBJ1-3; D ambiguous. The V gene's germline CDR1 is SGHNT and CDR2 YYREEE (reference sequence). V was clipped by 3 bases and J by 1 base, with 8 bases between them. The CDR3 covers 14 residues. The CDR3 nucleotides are TGTGCCAGCAGCTCGGGGTTGTCTGGAAACACCATATATTTT. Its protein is CASSSGLSGNTIYF.

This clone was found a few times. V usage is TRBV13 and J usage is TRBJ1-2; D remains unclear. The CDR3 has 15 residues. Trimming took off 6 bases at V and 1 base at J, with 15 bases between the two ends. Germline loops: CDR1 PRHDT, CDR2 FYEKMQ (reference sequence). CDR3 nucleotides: TGTGCCAGCAGTAGAAGTTTCCGGCTTAACTATGGCTACACCTTC. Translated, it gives CASSRSFRLNYGYTF. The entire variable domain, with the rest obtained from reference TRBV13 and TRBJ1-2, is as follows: AAGVIQSPRHLIKEKRETATLKCYPIPRHDTVYWYQQGPGQDPQFLISFYEKMQSDKGSIPDRFSAQQFSDYHSELNMSSLELGDSALYFCASSRSFRLNYGYTFGSGTRLTVV.

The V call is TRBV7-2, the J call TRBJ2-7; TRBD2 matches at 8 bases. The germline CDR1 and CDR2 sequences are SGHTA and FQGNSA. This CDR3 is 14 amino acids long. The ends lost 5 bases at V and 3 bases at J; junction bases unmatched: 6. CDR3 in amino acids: CASSATGTSYEQYF. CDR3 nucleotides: TGTGCCAGCAGCGCTACCGGGACTAGCTACGAGCAGTACTTC.

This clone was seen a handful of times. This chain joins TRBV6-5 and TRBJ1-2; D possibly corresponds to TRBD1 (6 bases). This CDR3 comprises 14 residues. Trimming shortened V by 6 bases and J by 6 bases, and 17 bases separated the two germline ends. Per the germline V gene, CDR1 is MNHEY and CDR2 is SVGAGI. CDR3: CASSQGYRVNGYTF. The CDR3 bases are TGTGCCAGCAGCCAGGGGTACAGGGTTAATGGCTACACCTTC.

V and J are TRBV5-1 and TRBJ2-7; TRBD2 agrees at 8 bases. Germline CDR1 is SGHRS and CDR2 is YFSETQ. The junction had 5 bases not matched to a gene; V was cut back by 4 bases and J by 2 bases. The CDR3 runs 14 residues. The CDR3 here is CASSDSGGTYEQYF. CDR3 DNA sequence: TGCGCCAGCAGCGACAGCGGGGGAACCTACGAGCAGTACTTC.

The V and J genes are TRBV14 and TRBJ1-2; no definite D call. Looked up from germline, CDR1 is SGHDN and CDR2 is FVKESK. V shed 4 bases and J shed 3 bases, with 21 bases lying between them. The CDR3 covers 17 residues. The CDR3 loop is CASSPVRDGRSHYGYTF. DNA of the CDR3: TGTGCCAGCAGCCCGGTTCGCGACGGACGGTCCCACTATGGCTACACCTTC.

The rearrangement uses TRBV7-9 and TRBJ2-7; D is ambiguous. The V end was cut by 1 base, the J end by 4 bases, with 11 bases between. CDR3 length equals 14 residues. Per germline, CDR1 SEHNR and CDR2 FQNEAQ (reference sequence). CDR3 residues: CASSLGLGEYEQYF. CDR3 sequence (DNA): TGTGCCAGCAGCTTAGGGTTGGGCGAATACGAGCAGTACTTC. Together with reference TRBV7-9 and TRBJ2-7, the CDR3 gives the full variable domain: DTGVSQNPRHKITKRGQNVTFRCDPISEHNRLYWYRQTLGQGPEFLTYFQNEAQLEKSRLLSDRFSAERPKGSFSTLEIQRTEQGDSAMYLCASSLGLGEYEQYFGPGTRLTVT.

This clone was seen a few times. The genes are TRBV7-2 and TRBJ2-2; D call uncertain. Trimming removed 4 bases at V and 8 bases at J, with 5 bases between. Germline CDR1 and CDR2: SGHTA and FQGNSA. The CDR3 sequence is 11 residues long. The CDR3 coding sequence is TGTGCCAGCAGCTCTAGTGGGGAGCTGTTTTTT. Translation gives CASSSSGELFF.

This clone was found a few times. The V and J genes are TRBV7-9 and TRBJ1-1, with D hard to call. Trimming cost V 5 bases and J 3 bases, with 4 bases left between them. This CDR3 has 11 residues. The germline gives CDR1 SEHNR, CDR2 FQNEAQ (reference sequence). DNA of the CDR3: TGTGCCAGCAGCCCCGACACTGAAGCTTTCTTT. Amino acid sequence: CASSPDTEAFF.

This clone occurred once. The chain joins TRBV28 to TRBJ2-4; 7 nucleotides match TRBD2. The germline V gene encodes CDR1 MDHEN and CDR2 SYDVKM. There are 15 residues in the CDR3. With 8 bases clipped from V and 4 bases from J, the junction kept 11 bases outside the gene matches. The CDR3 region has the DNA TGTGCCAGCCTTAGCCGAGGGGAGGGGAAAAACATTCAGTACTTC. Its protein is CASLSRGEGKNIQYF. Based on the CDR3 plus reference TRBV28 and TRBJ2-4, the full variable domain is DVKVTQSSRYLVKRTGEKVFLECVQDMDHENMFWYRQDPGLGLRLIYFSYDVKMKEKGDIPEGYSVSREKKERFSLILESASTNQTSMYLCASLSRGEGKNIQYFGAGTRLSVL.

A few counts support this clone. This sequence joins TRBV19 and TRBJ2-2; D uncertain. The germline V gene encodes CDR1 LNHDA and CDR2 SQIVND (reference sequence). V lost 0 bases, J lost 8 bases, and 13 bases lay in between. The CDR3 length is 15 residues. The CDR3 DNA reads TGTGCCAGTAGTATAGATCTGCGTAATTTGGGGGAGCTGTTTTTT. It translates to CASSIDLRNLGELFF. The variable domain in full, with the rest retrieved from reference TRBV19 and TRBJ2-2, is DGGITQSPKYLFRKEGQNVTLSCEQNLNHDAMYWYRQDPGQGLRLIYYSQIVNDFQKGDIAEGYSVSREKKESFPLTVTSAQKNPTAFYLCASSIDLRNLGELFFGEGSRLTVL.

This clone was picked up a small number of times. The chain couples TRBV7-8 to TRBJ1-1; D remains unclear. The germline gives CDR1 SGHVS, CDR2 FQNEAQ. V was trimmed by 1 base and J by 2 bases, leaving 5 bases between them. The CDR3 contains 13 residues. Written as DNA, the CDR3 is TGTGCCAGCAGCTTAGGGGAAAACACTGAAGCTTTCTTT. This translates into CASSLGENTEAFF.

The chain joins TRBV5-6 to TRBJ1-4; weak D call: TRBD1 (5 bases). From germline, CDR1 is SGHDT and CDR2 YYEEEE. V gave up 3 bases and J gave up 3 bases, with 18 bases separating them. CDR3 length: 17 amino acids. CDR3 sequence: CASSWTGRREANEKLFF. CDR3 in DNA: TGTGCCAGCAGCTGGACGGGACGCCGAGAGGCTAATGAAAAACTGTTTTTT.

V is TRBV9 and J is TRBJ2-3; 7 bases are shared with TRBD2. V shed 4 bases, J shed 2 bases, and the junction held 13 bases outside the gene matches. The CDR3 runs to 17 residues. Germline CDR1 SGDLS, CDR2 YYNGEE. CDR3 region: CASSPLGRRVYTDTQYF. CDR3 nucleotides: TGTGCCAGCAGCCCCCTCGGGAGGCGGGTCTACACAGATACGCAGTATTTT.

The CDR3 DNA reads as TGTGCCAGCAGCCAAGGGCCTGTGAGGGAAGCTTTCTTT. It encodes CASSQGPVREAFF. The chain carries TRBV5-4 and TRBJ1-1; D is undetermined. V was shortened by 4 bases and J by 8 bases, with 15 bases between the two germline ends. The germline CDR1 and CDR2 sequences are SGHNT and YYREEE (reference sequence). The CDR3 spans 13 residues.

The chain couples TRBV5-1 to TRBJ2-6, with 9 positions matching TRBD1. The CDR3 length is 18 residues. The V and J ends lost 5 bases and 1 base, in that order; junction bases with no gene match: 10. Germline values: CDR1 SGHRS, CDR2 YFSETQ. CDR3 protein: CASSGGTGGASGANVLTF. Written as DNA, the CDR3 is TGCGCCAGCAGTGGGGGAACAGGGGGCGCATCTGGGGCCAACGTCCTGACTTTC.

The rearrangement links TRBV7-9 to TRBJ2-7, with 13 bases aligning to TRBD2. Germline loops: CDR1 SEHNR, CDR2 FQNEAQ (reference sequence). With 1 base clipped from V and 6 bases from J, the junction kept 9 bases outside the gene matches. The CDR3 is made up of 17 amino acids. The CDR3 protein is CASSLEAGLAGAFEQYF. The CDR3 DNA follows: TGTGCCAGCAGCTTAGAAGCAGGACTAGCGGGAGCATTCGAGCAGTACTTC.

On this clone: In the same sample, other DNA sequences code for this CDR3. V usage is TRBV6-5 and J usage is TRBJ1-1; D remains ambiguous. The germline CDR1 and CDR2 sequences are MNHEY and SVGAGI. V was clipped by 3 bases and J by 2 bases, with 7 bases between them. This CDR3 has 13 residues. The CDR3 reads CASSYGRNTEAFF. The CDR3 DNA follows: TGTGCCAGCAGTTATGGCAGAAACACTGAAGCTTTCTTT.

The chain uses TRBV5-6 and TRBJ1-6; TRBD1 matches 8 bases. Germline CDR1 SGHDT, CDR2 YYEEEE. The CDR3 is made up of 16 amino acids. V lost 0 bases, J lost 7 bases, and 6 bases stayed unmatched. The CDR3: CASSLAAGGPNSPLHF. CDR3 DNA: TGTGCCAGCAGCTTGGCGGCAGGGGGCCCCAATTCACCCCTCCACTTT.

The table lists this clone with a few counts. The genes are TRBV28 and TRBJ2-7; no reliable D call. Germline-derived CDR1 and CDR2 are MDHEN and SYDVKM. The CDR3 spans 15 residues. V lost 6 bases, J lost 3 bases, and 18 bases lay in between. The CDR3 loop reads CASSALTPRRYEQYF. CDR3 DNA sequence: TGTGCCAGCAGCGCCTTGACCCCCAGGCGCTACGAGCAGTACTTC.

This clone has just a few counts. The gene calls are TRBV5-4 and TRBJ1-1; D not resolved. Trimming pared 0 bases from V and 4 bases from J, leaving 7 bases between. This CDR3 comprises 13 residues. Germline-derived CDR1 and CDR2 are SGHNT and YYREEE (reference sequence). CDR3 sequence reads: CASSLDVGTEAFF. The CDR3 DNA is TGTGCCAGCAGCTTGGATGTAGGCACTGAAGCTTTCTTT.

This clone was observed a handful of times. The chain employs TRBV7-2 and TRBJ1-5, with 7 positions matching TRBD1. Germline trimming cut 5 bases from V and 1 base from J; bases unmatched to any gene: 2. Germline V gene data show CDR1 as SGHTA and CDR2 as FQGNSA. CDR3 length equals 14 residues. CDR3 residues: CASSATGSNQPQHF. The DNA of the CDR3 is TGTGCCAGCAGCGCGACAGGGAGCAATCAGCCCCAGCATTTT.

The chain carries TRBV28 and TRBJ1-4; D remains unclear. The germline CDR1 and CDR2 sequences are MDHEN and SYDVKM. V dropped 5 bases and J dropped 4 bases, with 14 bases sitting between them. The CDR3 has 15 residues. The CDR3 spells CASSLTRSYNEKLFF. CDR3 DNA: TGTGCCAGCAGTCTCACTCGTTCTTATAATGAAAAACTGTTTTTT. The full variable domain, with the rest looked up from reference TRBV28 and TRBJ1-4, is DVKVTQSSRYLVKRTGEKVFLECVQDMDHENMFWYRQDPGLGLRLIYFSYDVKMKEKGDIPEGYSVSREKKERFSLILESASTNQTSMYLCASSLTRSYNEKLFFGSGTQLSVL.